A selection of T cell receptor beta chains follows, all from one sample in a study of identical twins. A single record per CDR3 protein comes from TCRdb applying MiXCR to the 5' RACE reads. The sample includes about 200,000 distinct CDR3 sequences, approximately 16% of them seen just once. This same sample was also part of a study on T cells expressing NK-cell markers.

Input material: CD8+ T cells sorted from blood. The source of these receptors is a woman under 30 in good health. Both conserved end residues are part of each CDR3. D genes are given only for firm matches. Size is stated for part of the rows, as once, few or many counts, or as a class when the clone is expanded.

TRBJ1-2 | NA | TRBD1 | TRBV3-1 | TGTGCCAGCAGCCAAGATCGGGGACAGGCGAACCTCTATGGCTACACCTTC | CASSQDRGQANLYGYTF
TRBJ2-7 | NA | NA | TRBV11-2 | TGTGCCAGCAGCTCCTACAGCTACGAGCAGTACTTC | CASSSYSYEQYF
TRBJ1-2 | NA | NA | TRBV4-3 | TGCGCCAGCAGCCAAGATAGACAGACTAACTATGGCTACACCTTC | CASSQDRQTNYGYTF
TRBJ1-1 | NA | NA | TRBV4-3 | TGCGCCAGCAGCCAAGATTCGGGGAACACTGAAGCTTTCTTT | CASSQDSGNTEAFF
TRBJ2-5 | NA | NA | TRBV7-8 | TGTGCCAGCAGCTTAGCGGGGATCCAAGAGACCCAGTACTTC | CASSLAGIQETQYF
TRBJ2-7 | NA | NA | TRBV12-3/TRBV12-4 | TGTGCCAGCAGTTTTCACCAGAGCCTTGGAAAGCAGTACTTC | CASSFHQSLGKQYF
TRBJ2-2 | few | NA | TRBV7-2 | TGTGCCAGCAGCTCACTAACCGGGGAGCTGTTTTTT | CASSSLTGELFF
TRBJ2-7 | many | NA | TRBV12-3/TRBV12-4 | TGTGCCAGCAGCTCCGACAGCTCCTACGAGCAGTACTTC | CASSSDSSYEQYF
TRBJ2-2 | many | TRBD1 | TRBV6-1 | TGTGCCAGCACCCTACAGGGGGCTCCCGACACCGGGGAGCTGTTTTTT | CASTLQGAPDTGELFF
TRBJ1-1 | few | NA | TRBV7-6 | TGTGCCAGCAGCATGGGGGCAACAGGGAGTGGTACTGAAGCTTTCTTT | CASSMGATGSGTEAFF
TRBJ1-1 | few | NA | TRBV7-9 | TGTGCCAGCAGGTTTTTGGGGGGCTCTAGCACTGAAGCTTTCTTT | CASRFLGGSSTEAFF
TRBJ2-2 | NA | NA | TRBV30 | TGTGCCTGGAGTATGGTACTTCCGAACACCGGGGAGCTGTTTTTT | CAWSMVLPNTGELFF
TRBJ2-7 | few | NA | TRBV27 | TGTGCCAGCGGACCGCTACTGACGGGCGAGCAGTACTTC | CASGPLLTGEQYF
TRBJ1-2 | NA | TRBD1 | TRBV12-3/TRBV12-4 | TGTGCCAGCAGTTTCGAGGGACAGGGGGCCACAAGGGACTATGGCTACACCTTC | CASSFEGQGATRDYGYTF
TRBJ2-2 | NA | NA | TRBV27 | TGTGCCAGCAGTCCCGCGGGCAGGGGGAACACCGGGGAGCTGTTTTTT | CASSPAGRGNTGELFF
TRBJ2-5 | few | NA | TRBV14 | TGTGCCAGCAGCGCGGGCCTAGGGGAGACCCAGTACTTC | CASSAGLGETQYF
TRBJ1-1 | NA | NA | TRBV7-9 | TGTGCCAGCAGCGGAACCGGTGGCGAAGCTTTCTTT | CASSGTGGEAFF
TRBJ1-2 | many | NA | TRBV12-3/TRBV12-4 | TGTGCCAGCACTCCTCTTCCAACCTATGGCTACACCTTC | CASTPLPTYGYTF
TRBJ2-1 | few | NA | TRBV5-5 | TGTGCCAGCAGCTTATCCAGCGTTGAGCAGTTCTTC | CASSLSSVEQFF
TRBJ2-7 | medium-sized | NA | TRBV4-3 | TGCGCCAGCAGCCAAGAACGGTTGGGGCTCTACGAGCAGTACTTC | CASSQERLGLYEQYF
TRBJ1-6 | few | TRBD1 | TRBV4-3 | TGCGCCAGCAGCCAATACGACAGGGGTAATTCACCCCTCCACTTT | CASSQYDRGNSPLHF
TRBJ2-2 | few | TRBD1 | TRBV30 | TGTGCCTGGAGTCCACCAGACAGGGGGAACACCGGGGAGCTGTTTTTT | CAWSPPDRGNTGELFF
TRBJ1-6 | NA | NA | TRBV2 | TGTGCCAGCACTCCATGGGCGTCCTATAATTCACCCCTCCACTTT | CASTPWASYNSPLHF
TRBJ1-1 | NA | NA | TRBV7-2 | TGTGCCAGCAGCGATAATTGGGGAACTGAAGCTTTCTTT | CASSDNWGTEAFF
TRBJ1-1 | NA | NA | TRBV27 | TGTGCCAGCATCAAACTCGGGTCGGACACTGAAGCTTTCTTT | CASIKLGSDTEAFF
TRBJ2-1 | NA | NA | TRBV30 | TGTGCCTGGGACTCGGGGAATGAGCAGTTCTTC | CAWDSGNEQFF
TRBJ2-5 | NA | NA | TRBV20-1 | TGCAGTGCTAGAGATCCCCTCGTGCCTTCCGATCACGGAGAGACCCAGTACTTC | CSARDPLVPSDHGETQYF
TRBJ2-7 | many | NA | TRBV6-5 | TGTGCCAGCAGCTCTCGGGAGTTCGCCTACGAGCAGTACTTC | CASSSREFAYEQYF
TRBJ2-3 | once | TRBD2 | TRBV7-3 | TGTGCCAGCAGCTTAGGCGGGGGTACCACAGATACGCAGTATTTT | CASSLGGGTTDTQYF
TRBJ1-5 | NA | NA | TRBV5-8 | TGTGCCAGCAGCTCAAGAGGGCCGGTCCGCAATCAGCCCCAGCATTTT | CASSSRGPVRNQPQHF
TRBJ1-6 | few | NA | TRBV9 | TGTGCCAGCAGCGTAGAATCGGGGGCTGGTTCACCCCTCCACTTT | CASSVESGAGSPLHF
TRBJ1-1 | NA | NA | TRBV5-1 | TGCGCCAGCAGCTTGGACGGATTTATGAACACTGAAGCTTTCTTT | CASSLDGFMNTEAFF
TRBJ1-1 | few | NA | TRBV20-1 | TGCAGTGCGCCGAACGGGATGACTGAAGCTTTCTTT | CSAPNGMTEAFF
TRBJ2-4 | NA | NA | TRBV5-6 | TGTGCCAGCGCAACTCGACGGGAGGCCAAAAACATTCAGTACTTC | CASATRREAKNIQYF
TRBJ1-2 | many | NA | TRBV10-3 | TGTGCCATCAGTGACCCCGGGAGAGGCTATGGCTACACCTTC | CAISDPGRGYGYTF
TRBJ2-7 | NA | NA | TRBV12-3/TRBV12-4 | TGTGCCAGCAGTTCTTACAGCCACGAGCAGTACTTC | CASSSYSHEQYF
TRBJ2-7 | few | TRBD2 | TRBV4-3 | TGCGCCAGCAGCCTTGGGGGGGAGGGGACGTACGAGCAGTACTTC | CASSLGGEGTYEQYF
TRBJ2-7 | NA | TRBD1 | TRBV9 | TGTGCCAGCAGCGAGTCCGGGACAGAGTACTCCTACGAGCAGTACTTC | CASSESGTEYSYEQYF
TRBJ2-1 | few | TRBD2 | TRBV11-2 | TGTGCCAGCAGCTTAAGGACTAGCATATTCGATGAGCAGTTCTTC | CASSLRTSIFDEQFF
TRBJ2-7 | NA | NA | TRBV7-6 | TGTGCCAGCAGCGACGGCGGCCCAGACCTCTCCTACGAGCAGTACTTC | CASSDGGPDLSYEQYF
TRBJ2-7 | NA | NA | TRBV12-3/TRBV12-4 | TGTGCCAGCAGTTCGGGACGGAGCCCCTACGAGCAGTACTTC | CASSSGRSPYEQYF
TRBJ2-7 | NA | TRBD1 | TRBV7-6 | TGTGCCAGCAGCTTCAGGGGGTTACCCTACGAGCAGTACTTC | CASSFRGLPYEQYF
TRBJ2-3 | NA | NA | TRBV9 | TGTGCCAGCAGCCGTGCCGGAGGACCAGATACGCAGTATTTT | CASSRAGGPDTQYF
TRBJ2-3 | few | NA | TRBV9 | TGTGCCAGCAGCGGCGGGACAACCACAGATACGCAGTATTTT | CASSGGTTTDTQYF